Listed here are 13 T cell receptor beta chains from one sample, sequenced in a study of tissue T cells after allogeneic stem cell transplantation. Profiling relied on immunoSEQ multiplex PCR, and the TCRdb table lists in-frame clones only, not all of them. The sample yields 25,000 to 35,000 clones, roughly 87% seen once. The specimen was blood, collected before transplantation. The source is a woman between 18 and 50 years old who later had graft-versus-host disease after an allogeneic stem cell transplant.

The gene calls are TRBV7-2 and TRBJ2-7; 8 nucleotides agree with TRBD1. CDR3 length: 16 amino acids. V gave up 2 bases and J gave up 0 bases; unmatched junction bases: 6. The germline CDR1 and CDR2 sequences are SGHTA and FQGNSA. In DNA form, the CDR3 reads TGTGCCAGCAGCTTAAACCCGACAGGGGCCTCCTACGAGCAGTACTTC. It translates to CASSLNPTGASYEQYF.

This chain uses TRBV13 with TRBJ1-1, with a weak D call TRBD1 (6 bases). Trimming pared 5 bases from V and 8 bases from J, leaving 15 bases between. Germline V lookup: CDR1 PRHDT, CDR2 FYEKMQ (reference sequence). The CDR3 extends over 13 amino acids. In DNA, the CDR3 is TGTGCCAGCAGCAGTTGGGGGACAAGGGAAGCTTTCTTT. The encoded protein is CASSSWGTREAFF.

The V and J genes are TRBV6-5 and TRBJ2-1; D call uncertain. The CDR3 sequence is 14 residues long. The ends were cut back, 0 bases at V and 2 bases at J, with 5 bases in the middle. Germline values: CDR1 MNHEY, CDR2 SVGAGI. The CDR3 DNA reads TGTGCCAGCAGTTACTCGCATGCCTACAATGAGCAGTTCTTC. Its translation: CASSYSHAYNEQFF.

The rearrangement joins TRBV27 to TRBJ1-1; 8 bases match TRBD1. From germline, CDR1 is MNHEY and CDR2 SMNVEV (reference sequence). This CDR3 has 17 amino acids. Losses at the gene ends were 3 bases for V and 0 bases for J; bases not matched to a gene: 9. DNA of the CDR3: TGTGCCAGCAGTTTTCTCGGACAGGGATTCATGAACACTGAAGCTTTCTTT. Translating gives CASSFLGQGFMNTEAFF.

The CDR3 DNA is TGCAGTGCTAGTCAGACAGGGACCGAAGCTTTCTTT. Its translation: CSASQTGTEAFF. The chain employs TRBV20-1 and TRBJ1-1, with 7 bases identical to TRBD1. This CDR3 has 12 residues. Per germline, CDR1 DFQATT and CDR2 SNEGSKA (reference sequence). Unmatched junction bases numbered 6, after V lost 3 bases and J lost 8 bases.

The V and J genes are TRBV2 and TRBJ2-7; D gene uncertain. Trimming took off 6 bases at V and 6 bases at J, with 15 bases between the two ends. In germline, CDR1 is SNHLY, CDR2 FYNNEI. The CDR3 extends over 13 amino acids. The CDR3 region has the DNA TGTGCCAGCAGCCCCCGCTTTCAGAGCGAGCAGTACTTC. Residues: CASSPRFQSEQYF.

Here the CDR3 reads CASSPGGTGYNEQFF. Written as DNA, the CDR3 is TGCGCCAGCAGCCCAGGCGGGACAGGGTACAATGAGCAGTTCTTC. This rearrangement joins TRBV5-1 to TRBJ2-1; the match to TRBD1 covers 9 bases. J gave up 4 bases and V 4 bases, and 6 bases lay outside the gene matches. CDR1 is SGHRS, CDR2 YFSETQ, per germline. There are 15 residues in the CDR3.

The CDR3 region is CASSLMTGVEAFF. CDR3 nucleotide sequence: TGTGCCAGCAGCTTGATGACTGGAGTTGAAGCTTTCTTT. The rearrangement joins TRBV5-5 to TRBJ1-1; D remains unclear. Germline loops: CDR1 SGHKS, CDR2 YYEKEE (reference sequence). V was trimmed by 1 base and J by 7 bases, leaving 11 bases between them. CDR3 size: 13 residues. The full variable domain, in which reference TRBV5-5 and TRBJ1-1 provide the parts outside the CDR3, is DAGVTQSPTHLIKTRGQQVTLRCSPISGHKSVSWYQQVLGQGPQFIFQYYEKEERGRGNFPDRFSARQFPNYSSELNVNALLLGDSALYLCASSLMTGVEAFFGQGTRLTVV.

The chain is built from TRBV6-5 and TRBJ1-4, with D possibly matching TRBD1 (5 bases). Germline V gene lookup returns CDR1 MNHEY and CDR2 SVGAGI. The length of the CDR3 is 15 residues. Trimming pared 0 bases from V and 6 bases from J, leaving 11 bases between. This chain's CDR3 is CASSYSRSGDEKLFF. The CDR3 bases are TGTGCCAGCAGTTACTCTAGGTCGGGGGATGAAAAACTGTTTTTT.

This chain joins TRBV30 and TRBJ1-4; D remains unclear. The CDR3 has 14 amino acids. CDR1 and CDR2 from the germline V gene are GTSNPN and SVGIG (reference sequence). V was trimmed by 5 bases and J by 1 base, leaving 11 bases between them. In DNA form, the CDR3 reads TGTGCCTGGGCCCCTTTAGGAACTAATGAAAAACTGTTTTTT. This encodes CAWAPLGTNEKLFF.

This rearrangement joins TRBV19 to TRBJ2-3, with D perhaps matching TRBD1 or TRBD2 (5 bases each). The V gene lost 2 bases and the J gene lost 1 base, with 7 bases spanning the gap. Germline V gene sequence: CDR1 LNHDA, CDR2 SQIVND (reference sequence). CDR3 length equals 14 residues. The CDR3 DNA follows: TGTGCCAGTAGTATACAGGGAGGCACAGATACGCAGTATTTT. This encodes CASSIQGGTDTQYF.

The chain has TRBV7-6 and TRBJ1-1; no firm D call. Germline V gene lookup returns CDR1 SGHVS and CDR2 FNYEAQ. The CDR3 runs 14 residues. The V end was cut by 2 bases, the J end by 1 base, with 8 bases between. The CDR3 region has the DNA TGTGCCAGCAGCTTAAAAATCGGGAACACTGAAGCTTTCTTT. Translated, it gives CASSLKIGNTEAFF.

The table lists this clone with a count of one. This rearrangement joins TRBV2 to TRBJ1-5; D is ambiguous. Deletions cut 3 bases from V and 0 bases from J, with 15 bases between. Germline CDR1 SNHLY, CDR2 FYNNEI. This CDR3 is built from 17 residues. CDR3 region: CASSEVSDPDSNQPQHF. For the CDR3, the DNA is TGTGCCAGCAGTGAGGTGTCGGACCCCGATAGCAATCAGCCCCAGCATTTT.